This T cell receptor beta chain was sequenced during a study of T cell repertoires in cytomegalovirus infection. Overall study: Indications came from public TCR beta signatures; they pointed to CMV infection and to a matching HLA type. Study-level points and caveats: It was HLA-C-restricted CMV-specific TCR beta clonotypes that dominated the response ex vivo.

The germline CDR1 and CDR2 sequences are SGHTA and FQGTGA. The trim removed 5 bases at V and 5 bases at J, leaving 9 bases unmatched. CDR3 size: 15 residues. This clonotype was detected a few times. Its antigen remains unknown. MiXCR, applied by TCRdb to the reads, yields one record per CDR3 protein. The data show roughly 310,000 distinct CDR3 sequences, with 25% to 35% seen just once and 20% held by the top ten. The receptor comes from a human donor in good health (CMV status not recorded). Some clones in this sample may be carry-over from other donors' samples. The input for sequencing was cultured PBMCs, taken from culture after CMV antigen stimulation. V usage is TRBV7-3 and J usage is TRBJ2-7; TRBD2 matches 10 bases. The CDR3 DNA sequence: TGTGCCAGCAGCCCCTTAGCGGGAGGAGCGAACGAGCAGTACTTC. Translating it yields CASSPLAGGANEQYF.